This T cell receptor (beta chain) emerged from a study of blood T cell repertoires in COVID-19. Individuals drawn from around 25 US areas were about 18 to 89 years old. The table came from immunoSEQ multiplex PCR; TCRdb's copy has only in-frame clones and leaves some out. The data contain about 130,000 clones, around 80% of them singletons. The CDR3 sequence is 15 residues long. Germline V lookup: CDR1 KGHDR, CDR2 SFDVKD. With V trimmed by 3 bases and J by 7 bases, 7 bases remained unmatched. V gene TRBV24-1 combines with J gene TRBJ2-1, with 8 positions matching TRBD2. Sequenced material: PBMCs or T cells enriched from blood (not recorded which). This TCR was recovered from a woman aged 45-60 years who had recovered from COVID-19. CDR3 bases: TGTGCCACCAGTGATCCCCAGCGGGGGATGAATGAGCAGTTCTTC. Translated: CATSDPQRGMNEQFF.